These 5 T cell receptor beta chains were sequenced from one sample in a study of blood T cell repertoires in COVID-19 (dated by TCRdb to the early 2020s). Library prep was done by the immunoSEQ multiplex PCR assay. TCRdb obtained this table from immuneACCESS and retained in-frame rearrangements with V and J assigned. These tables miss some clones; where compared with another copy, unresolved V genes account for less than half of the shortfall, and the remainder is unexplained. The sample yields 80,000 to 95,000 clones; over 60% were counted once. About 20% of the sample is held by the ten biggest clonotypes. Material for sequencing was peripheral blood. These receptors came from a woman over 75 with active or convalescent COVID-19.

The chain employs TRBV7-9 and TRBJ2-3, with 13 nucleotides matching TRBD2. Germline V gene lookup returns CDR1 SEHNR and CDR2 FQNEAQ (reference sequence). With V trimmed by 8 bases and J by 3 bases, 8 bases remained unmatched. The CDR3 is 16 amino acids. The CDR3 protein is CASRHTSGGATDTQYF. CDR3 nucleotides: TGTGCCAGCCGACATACTAGCGGGGGGGCTACAGATACGCAGTATTTT.

This chain connects TRBV5-8 to TRBJ2-5, with TRBD1 identical over 9 bases. CDR3 length: 16 residues. V lost 0 bases to trimming and J lost 5 bases; unmatched junction nucleotides: 8. The V gene's germline CDR1 is SGHTS and CDR2 YDEGEE. The DNA for the CDR3 is TGTGCCAGCAGCTTGGGGGACAGGGTGACGGGGGAGACCCAGTACTTC. It codes for CASSLGDRVTGETQYF.

The chain recombines TRBV6-2 or TRBV6-3 with TRBJ2-1; 7 bases line up with TRBD2. CDR3 length: 18 residues. With V trimmed by 2 bases and J by 4 bases, 14 bases remained unmatched. Per the germline V gene, CDR1 is MNHEY and CDR2 is SVGEGT. Here the CDR3 DNA reads TGTGCCAGCAGTTACGATCCAGGGAGGGGCCCGAGTTACAATGAGCAGTTCTTC. Its translation: CASSYDPGRGPSYNEQFF.

The chain combines TRBV6-5 with TRBJ1-2; TRBD1 matches 7 bases. Trimming removed 2 bases from V and 1 base from J; junction bases left unmatched: 1. The CDR3 runs 14 residues. The V gene's germline CDR1 is MNHEY and CDR2 SVGAGI. CDR3 nucleotide sequence: TGTGCCAGCAGTTACGGGACAGATAACTATGGCTACACCTTC. It is translated as CASSYGTDNYGYTF.

This sequence joins TRBV3-1 (or the pseudogene TRBV3-2) and TRBJ1-2; perhaps TRBD1 as D (5 bases). The CDR3 is 14 amino acids. The germline V and J ends were trimmed by 1 base and 2 bases, with 8 bases remaining between them. Germline V gene sequence: CDR1 LGHDT, CDR2 YNNKEL (reference sequence). The CDR3 DNA follows: TGTGCCAGCAGCCAAGCGACAGTGAACTATGGCTACACCTTC. Translated: CASSQATVNYGYTF.